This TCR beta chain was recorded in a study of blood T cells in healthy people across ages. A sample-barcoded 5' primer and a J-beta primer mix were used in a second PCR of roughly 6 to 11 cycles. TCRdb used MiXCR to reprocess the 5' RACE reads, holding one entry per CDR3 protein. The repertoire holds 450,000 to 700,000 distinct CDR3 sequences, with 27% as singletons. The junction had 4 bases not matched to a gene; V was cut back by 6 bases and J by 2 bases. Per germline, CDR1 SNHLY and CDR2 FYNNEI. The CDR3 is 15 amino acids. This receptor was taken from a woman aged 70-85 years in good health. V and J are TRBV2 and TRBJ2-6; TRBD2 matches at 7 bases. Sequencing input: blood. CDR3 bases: TGTGCCAGCAGGGGGGGGTCAGCTGGGGCCAACGTCCTGACTTTC. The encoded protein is CASRGGSAGANVLTF.